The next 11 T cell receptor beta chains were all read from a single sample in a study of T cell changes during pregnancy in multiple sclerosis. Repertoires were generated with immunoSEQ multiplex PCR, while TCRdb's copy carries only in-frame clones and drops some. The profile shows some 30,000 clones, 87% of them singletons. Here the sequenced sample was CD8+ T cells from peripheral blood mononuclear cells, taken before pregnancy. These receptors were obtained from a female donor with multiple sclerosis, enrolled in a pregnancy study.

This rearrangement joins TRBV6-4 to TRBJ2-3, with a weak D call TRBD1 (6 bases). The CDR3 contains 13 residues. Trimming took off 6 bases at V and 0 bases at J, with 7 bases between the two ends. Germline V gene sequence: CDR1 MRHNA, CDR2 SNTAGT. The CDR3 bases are TGTGCCAGCAGCCAGGGGAGCACAGATACGCAGTATTTT. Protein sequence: CASSQGSTDTQYF.

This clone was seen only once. CDR3 nucleotide sequence: TGCGCCAGCAGCCAAGATTTGGGACAGCAAGAGACCCAGTACTTC. It encodes CASSQDLGQQETQYF. The V call is TRBV4-1, the J call TRBJ2-5; 7 bases are a match to TRBD1. J gave up 2 bases and V 0 bases, and 3 bases lay outside the gene matches. Germline V gene data show CDR1 as MGHRA and CDR2 as YSYEKL. The CDR3 contains 15 residues.

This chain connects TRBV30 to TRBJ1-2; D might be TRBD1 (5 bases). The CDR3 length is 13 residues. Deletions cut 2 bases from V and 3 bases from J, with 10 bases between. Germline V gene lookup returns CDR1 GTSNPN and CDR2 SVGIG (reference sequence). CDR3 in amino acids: CAWSIQAYYGYTF. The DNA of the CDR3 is TGTGCCTGGAGTATACAGGCTTACTATGGCTACACCTTC.

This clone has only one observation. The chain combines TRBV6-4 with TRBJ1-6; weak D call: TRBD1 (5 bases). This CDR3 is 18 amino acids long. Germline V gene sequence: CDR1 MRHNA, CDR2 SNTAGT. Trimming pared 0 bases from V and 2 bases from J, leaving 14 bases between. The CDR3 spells CASSDSSGPATYNSPLHF. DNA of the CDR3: TGTGCCAGCAGTGACTCGTCAGGGCCTGCAACCTATAATTCACCCCTCCACTTT.

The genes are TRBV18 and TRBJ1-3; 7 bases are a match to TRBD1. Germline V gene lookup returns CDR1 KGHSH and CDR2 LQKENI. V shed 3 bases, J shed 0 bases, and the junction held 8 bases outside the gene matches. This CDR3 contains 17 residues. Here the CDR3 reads CASSPRRQGDSGNTIYF. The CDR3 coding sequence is TGTGCCAGCTCACCGCGGAGGCAGGGGGACTCTGGAAACACCATATATTTT.

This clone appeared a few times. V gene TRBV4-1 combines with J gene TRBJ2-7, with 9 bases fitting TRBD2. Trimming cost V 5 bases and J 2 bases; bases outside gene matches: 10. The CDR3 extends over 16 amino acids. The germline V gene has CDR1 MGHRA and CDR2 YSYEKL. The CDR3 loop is CASSSGWTSAAYEQYF. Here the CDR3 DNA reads TGCGCCAGCAGCTCCGGATGGACTAGCGCGGCCTACGAGCAGTACTTC.

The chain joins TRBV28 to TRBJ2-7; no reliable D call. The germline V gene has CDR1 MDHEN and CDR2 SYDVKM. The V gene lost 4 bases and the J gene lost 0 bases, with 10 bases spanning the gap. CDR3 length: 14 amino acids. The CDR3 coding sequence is TGTGCCAGCAGTTCCAACAGTAACTCCTACGAGCAGTACTTC. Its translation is CASSSNSNSYEQYF. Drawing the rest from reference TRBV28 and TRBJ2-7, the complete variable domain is DVKVTQSSRYLVKRTGEKVFLECVQDMDHENMFWYRQDPGLGLRLIYFSYDVKMKEKGDIPEGYSVSREKKERFSLILESASTNQTSMYLCASSSNSNSYEQYFGPGTRLTVT.

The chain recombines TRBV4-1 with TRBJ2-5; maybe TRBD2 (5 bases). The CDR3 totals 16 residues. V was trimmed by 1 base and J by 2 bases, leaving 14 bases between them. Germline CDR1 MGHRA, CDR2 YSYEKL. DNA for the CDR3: TGCGCCAGCAGCCAAGGTGAATCGGACTTGCAAGAGACCCAGTACTTC. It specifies CASSQGESDLQETQYF.

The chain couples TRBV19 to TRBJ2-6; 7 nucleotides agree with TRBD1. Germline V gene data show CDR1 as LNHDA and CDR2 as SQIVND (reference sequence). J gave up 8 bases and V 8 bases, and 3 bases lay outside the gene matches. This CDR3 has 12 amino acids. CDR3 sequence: CASSTGTNVLTF. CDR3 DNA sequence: TGTGCCAGTTCGACAGGGACCAACGTCCTGACTTTC.

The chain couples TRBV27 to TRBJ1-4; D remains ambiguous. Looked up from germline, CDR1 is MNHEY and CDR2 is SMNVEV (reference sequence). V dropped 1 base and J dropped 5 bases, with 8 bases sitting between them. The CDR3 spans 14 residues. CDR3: CASSLYSGNEKLFF. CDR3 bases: TGTGCCAGCAGTTTATATTCGGGGAATGAAAAACTGTTTTTT.

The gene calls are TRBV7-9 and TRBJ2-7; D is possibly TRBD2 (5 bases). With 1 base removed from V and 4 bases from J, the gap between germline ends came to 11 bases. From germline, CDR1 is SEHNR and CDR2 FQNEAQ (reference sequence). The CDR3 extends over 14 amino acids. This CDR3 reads CASSLGGLHYEQYF. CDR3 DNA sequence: TGTGCCAGCAGCTTAGGAGGACTCCATTACGAGCAGTACTTC.